The 9 T cell receptor beta chains presented below share a single source sample, sequenced in a study of technical replicates of blood from a few donors. Data came from immunoSEQ multiplex PCR; TCRdb stores just in-frame clones and leaves some out. The table records about 68,000 clones, about 97% of them present only once. The sequenced sample was T cells isolated from PBMCs. These receptors all stem from a human donor in good health.

This chain uses TRBV11-3 with TRBJ2-5; 8 bases are a match to TRBD1. Germline V lookup: CDR1 SGHNT, CDR2 YENEEA. The CDR3 totals 14 residues. Trimming took 5 bases from V and 3 from J; bases not matched to a gene: 5. The CDR3 is CASSEDREEETQYF. In DNA, the CDR3 is TGTGCCAGCAGCGAGGACAGGGAGGAAGAGACCCAGTACTTC.

This clone was counted a single time. The chain employs TRBV7-8 and TRBJ1-1; 10 bases are a match to TRBD1. V shed 3 bases, J shed 2 bases, and the junction held 6 bases outside the gene matches. There are 16 residues in the CDR3. Germline V gene lookup returns CDR1 SGHVS and CDR2 FQNEAQ. This chain's CDR3 is CASSFWTGGVNTEAFF. DNA of the CDR3: TGTGCCAGCAGCTTCTGGACAGGGGGAGTAAACACTGAAGCTTTCTTT.

The V call is TRBV10-2, the J call TRBJ1-1; 9 bases line up with TRBD1. CDR3 size: 15 residues. Per germline, CDR1 WSHSY and CDR2 SAAADI. Germline trimming cut 3 bases from V and 3 bases from J; bases unmatched to any gene: 5. The CDR3 region has the DNA TGCGCCAGCAGTGATTTAACAGGGGGCTACACTGAAGCTTTCTTT. As protein: CASSDLTGGYTEAFF.

This chain uses TRBV30 with TRBJ1-2; 9 bases are shared with TRBD1. Trimming at V came to 3 bases and at J to 6 bases, leaving 5 bases not matched to a gene. The CDR3 runs to 13 residues. Germline values: CDR1 GTSNPN, CDR2 SVGIG (reference sequence). The CDR3 coding sequence is TGTGCCTGGAGGACCGGGACAGGGAATGGCTACACCTTC. This sequence encodes CAWRTGTGNGYTF.

The rearrangement links TRBV7-3 to TRBJ2-3; D not certain. Germline CDR1 reads SGHTA; CDR2 reads FQGTGA. Trimming took 6 bases from V and 2 from J, leaving 6 bases between them. This CDR3 spans 12 amino acids. The CDR3 DNA reads TGTGCCAGCAGTCAGAACACAGATACGCAGTATTTT. Amino acids: CASSQNTDTQYF. Supplemented by reference TRBV7-3 and TRBJ2-3, the full variable domain reads GAGVSQTPSNKVTEKGKYVELRCDPISGHTALYWYRQSLGQGPEFLIYFQGTGAADDSGLPNDRFFAVRPEGSVSTLKIQRTERGDSAVYLCASSQNTDTQYFGPGTRLTVL.

The chain carries TRBV7-2 and TRBJ2-5; possibly TRBD1 for D (5 bases). Trimming took off 5 bases at V and 4 bases at J, with 11 bases between the two ends. Germline V lookup: CDR1 SGHTA, CDR2 FQGNSA. This CDR3 comprises 13 residues. The DNA of the CDR3 is TGTGCCAGCAGCGAAGGGGTTATAGAGACCCAGTACTTC. This codes for CASSEGVIETQYF.

The chain has TRBV7-9 and TRBJ2-2; 12 nucleotides align to TRBD2. Germline trimming cut 4 bases from V and 6 bases from J; bases unmatched to any gene: 12. Per germline, CDR1 SEHNR and CDR2 FQNEAQ (reference sequence). This CDR3 region has 18 residues. The CDR3 nucleotides read TGTGCCAGCAGCTCCCGGAATCTAGCGGGAGGGCCCGCCGGGGAGCTGTTTTTT. Translated: CASSSRNLAGGPAGELFF. The full variable domain, rest sourced from reference TRBV7-9 and TRBJ2-2, is DTGVSQNPRHKITKRGQNVTFRCDPISEHNRLYWYRQTLGQGPEFLTYFQNEAQLEKSRLLSDRFSAERPKGSFSTLEIQRTEQGDSAMYLCASSSRNLAGGPAGELFFGEGSRLTVL.

The rearrangement joins TRBV27 to TRBJ1-2; D possibly corresponds to TRBD1 (5 bases). Trimming took 5 bases from V and 4 from J, leaving 14 bases between them. Germline CDR1 reads MNHEY; CDR2 reads SMNVEV (reference sequence). CDR3 size: 14 residues. CDR3 in DNA: TGTGCCAGCAGTACCCAGGGCATCAGCTATGGCTACACCTTC. This translates into CASSTQGISYGYTF.

The V gene is TRBV29-1, the J gene TRBJ2-1; 7 positions match TRBD1. Germline-derived CDR1 and CDR2 are SQVTM and ANQGSEA. CDR3 length: 15 residues. Losses at the gene ends were 4 bases for V and 6 bases for J; bases not matched to a gene: 12. The CDR3 sequence: CSVGKVWTGINEQFF. The CDR3 DNA is TGCAGCGTTGGTAAAGTCTGGACAGGTATCAATGAGCAGTTCTTC.